This T cell receptor beta chain came from a study of cytomegalovirus exposure and HLA in healthy donors (dated by TCRdb to between 2016 and 2019). Looking at the study overall: According to an earlier analysis of 450 to 650 of the donors, about 179 million T cells yielded 117 million unique TCR beta sequences and around 300 Gb of sequence data. About 300 gigabases of sequencing data and roughly 80 million unique TCR sequences made up an early release that covered about 640 HLA-typed donors. Of the roughly 400 genotyped donors, approximately 81% were placed in the genetic ancestry cluster associated with self-reported Caucasian donors. The study aimed to test whether signatures of past pathogen exposure could be identified by cataloging public T cell receptors. Using immunosequencing, the study profiled T cell repertoires from some 670 subjects and related those repertoires to cytomegalovirus serostatus. A separate validation cohort of roughly 120 different subjects was used in addition to the roughly 620-subject first cohort. To predict cytomegalovirus infection status, the study brought together high-throughput TCR immunosequencing, statistical association of individual TCRs with disease status, and machine learning. To study patterns of TCR occurrence, a later analysis re-analyzed previously published TCR beta repertoires from hundreds of donors and added high-resolution HLA genotyping. Rather than using new phenotypic data, the later analysis identified candidate immune exposures from TCR beta sequences and from how often those sequences occurred across donors. In an earlier analysis of a few hundred of the donors, high-throughput TCR beta sequencing was used to judge whether each TCR beta V gene segment behaved as functional or pseudogenic. Donor age, sex, ethnicity and CMV serostatus were compiled together with the repertoire data. In a later genetic analysis, genome-wide SNP genotypes for about 65% of the roughly 700 donors were used, and that subset was treated as a discovery cohort. Every repertoire in the discovery cohort had been generated on one and the same sequencing platform. HLA typing covered class I and class II loci at four-digit resolution. The number of typed donors differed by locus: roughly 620-640 for A, B, C, DRB1 and DQB1; approximately 530 for DQA1; around 610 for DPA1; and approximately 450 for DPB1. Roughly 5 DR-DQ haplotypes were handled as single units for association and clustering, since linkage in the cohort was strong. Among roughly 400 genotyped donors of the cohort, an average of approximately 240,000 unique TCR beta nucleotide sequences was sequenced per donor, of which about 18% were non-productive. Paper-wide results and their limitations: A cluster of highly shared sequence variants was judged likely to be a technical artifact of the sequencing pipeline. In an earlier analysis of some 550 of the donors, most TCR beta V segments were observed in productive rearrangements about 90% or about 30% of the time, broadly matching IMGT annotations. Because HLA typing was missing for some donors at each locus, association tests included only the typed subset. Only TCR beta chains were sequenced in this cohort, and the absence of alpha or paired-chain data limited detectable features. The study gave a list of 150 to 200 TCR beta chains associated with cytomegalovirus. Roughly uniform sequencing depth across donors was assumed in presence/absence analyses, although this assumption may not hold. The authors suggested that the approach could potentially be generalized to other disease states and immunological phenotypes. Compared with equally common non-associated chains, HLA-associated TCR beta chains in a later analysis were more clonally expanded and had lower generation probabilities. In a later analysis, TCR association rates were found to vary across HLA loci, with the most associated TCRs seen for DRB1 alleles and the fewest for HLA-C alleles. Because the 87-base-pair reads could not distinguish some IMGT-functional V segments, including TRBV6-2 and TRBV6-3, those segments were excluded. A further reported finding was that TCR beta sequences accurately predicted the HLA-A and HLA-B alleles for most subjects in the first cohort. A few of the identified cytomegalovirus-associated TCR beta chains were confirmed in vitro to be specific for cytomegalovirus antigens. The classifier was reported to diagnose cytomegalovirus status with high specificity and sensitivity in both the original and validation cohorts. Specific HLA alleles were associated with about 17,000 TCR beta sequences at a false discovery rate of 0.05 in a later analysis. A later analysis reported that several top co-occurrence clusters appeared linked to parvovirus B19, influenza, CMV and Epstein-Barr virus. Immune exposure information for the cohort was limited to CMV serostatus. Most TCR sequences were seen in very few donors, while some public TCRs were found in many individuals. Linkage disequilibrium might explain the correlated functional status among segregating V segments, but an unknown experimental factor could not be ruled out. In a later genetic analysis, fewer N-insertions in productive TCRs were reported among donors in an Asian-associated ancestry cluster than the roughly 640-donor mean. A later genetic analysis associated a missense DCLRE1C variant with V-gene and J-gene trimming of TCR beta chains, and an independent cohort replicated the association. The earlier analysis of 587 of the donors excluded approximately 17 rarely observed V segments, including chromosome 9 orphons, because counts were too low. When HLA alleles, especially DR and DQ, strongly co-occurred, TCR associations were difficult to assign to individual alleles. According to a later analysis, most CMV-associated TCR beta chains appeared to be HLA-restricted, and the HLA associations seemed to be driven largely by CMV exposure.

This clone came up a few times. Which antigen it targets is not known. The sample holds no much larger clone one base away, and base qualities are not on file. In total, roughly 670 healthy bone marrow donors made up the cohort. All cohort members were sampled while nominally healthy, although unrecorded immune exposures were likely present. The donor tested CMV seronegative and was one of the 352 seronegative cohort members. A peripheral blood sample was collected from each donor, and TCR beta sequencing was performed on peripheral blood mononuclear cells. The Qiagen DNeasy Blood Extraction Kit was used to extract genomic DNA from the blood cell samples. Libraries were constructed by the immunoSEQ multiplex PCR assay. A mixture of 60 forward primers for TCR Vbeta segments and 13 reverse primers for TCR Jbeta segments was used in the multiplex PCR. The CDR3 region of rearranged TCR beta genes was amplified from genomic DNA with a multiplex PCR assay. Amplified TCR beta libraries were sequenced as 87-base-pair reads on the Illumina HiSeq System. Per the authors' processing: A later analysis tallied some 79 million unique TCR beta chains across the 666 repertoires, and about 10 million of those chains were shared by two or more donors. To remove PCR and sequencing errors, raw reads were error-corrected and collapsed into unique sequences using a nearest-neighbor algorithm that merged closely related sequences. CDR3 sequences were aligned to IMGT reference sequences to assign V, D and J gene segments. For a sequence to be retained, at least a six-nucleotide match to both a V gene segment and a J gene segment was required. A rearrangement counted as productive if the CDR3 had no stop codons and remained in frame with V and J, and every other rearrangement counted as non-productive. CDR3 was defined according to IMGT convention as the region running from the second conserved V-encoded cysteine to the conserved J-encoded phenylalanine. The earlier analysis of approximately 500 of the donors excluded sequences that lacked an unambiguous match to a single V gene segment. In an earlier analysis of 587 of the donors, V segments were called functional above 56.7% productive rearrangements and were called segregating when the between-donor standard deviation exceeded 5%. To diagnose cytomegalovirus status from the catalog of TCR beta chain sequences, a statistical classification framework was built. V and J gene assignment, in a later analysis, came from comparing TCR nucleotide sequences with IMGT/GENE-DB human TR gene sequences. The TCRdist pipeline was used in a later analysis to assign CDR3 sequences and most-parsimonious VDJ recombination scenarios. In a later analysis, each TCR beta chain was defined by its CDR3 amino acid sequence together with its V-gene family, and reads lacking a unique V-gene family were excluded. A later analysis removed 592 highly shared, low-generation-probability nucleotide sequences to deal with suspected cross-contamination and a sequencing artifact. In a later analysis, a clonal expansion index for each public chain was calculated from normalized within-repertoire ranks of inferred template counts. A later analysis computed generation probabilities with a VDJ recombination model fitted to out-of-frame rearrangements, and checked the results against IGoR. In a later analysis, TCR-TCR, TCR-HLA and TCR-CMV co-occurrence was scored with hypergeometric tests, and a repertoire-size bias correction was applied to TCR pairs. A later analysis estimated false discovery rates by permuting HLA or CMV assignments 20 times. In a later analysis, co-occurring TCRs were grouped using DBSCAN, with TCRdist sequence similarity added in when clustering inside HLA-allele-positive subsets. Repertoires with fewer than 30,000 or more than 120,000 public chains were left out of co-occurrence clustering, as were four to six repertoires with anomalous nucleotide sharing. Held by TCRdb, this immuneACCESS table contains in-frame sequences only and omits some clones. Under half of the omission traces to an unresolved V gene where checked; the cause of the rest is unknown. For V, J and clone size, that table is used; D and trimming come from the DNA. The sample profile shows roughly 290,000 clones; over 85% of them were found once. The ten largest clonotypes hold 2% to 3% of the sample.

CDR1 and CDR2 were assigned from the germline V gene as MNHNS and SASEGT. The CDR3 measures 16 amino acids from cysteine to phenylalanine. Only the CDR3 part of the read is kept: 48 bases, read in frame from the first base. Trimming takes 6 bases off V and 3 bases off J; junction bases not matched to a gene: 11. The chain is made from TRBV6-1 and TRBJ2-3; 8 bases in the middle match TRBD1. The sequenced material came from PBMCs. The TCR originated in a woman between 18 and 29 years old in good health and CMV-seronegative. CDR3 protein: CASSEYRGDVTDTQYF. In nucleotides, the sequence is TGTGCCAGCAGCGAATACAGGGGGGATGTGACAGATACGCAGTATTTT.